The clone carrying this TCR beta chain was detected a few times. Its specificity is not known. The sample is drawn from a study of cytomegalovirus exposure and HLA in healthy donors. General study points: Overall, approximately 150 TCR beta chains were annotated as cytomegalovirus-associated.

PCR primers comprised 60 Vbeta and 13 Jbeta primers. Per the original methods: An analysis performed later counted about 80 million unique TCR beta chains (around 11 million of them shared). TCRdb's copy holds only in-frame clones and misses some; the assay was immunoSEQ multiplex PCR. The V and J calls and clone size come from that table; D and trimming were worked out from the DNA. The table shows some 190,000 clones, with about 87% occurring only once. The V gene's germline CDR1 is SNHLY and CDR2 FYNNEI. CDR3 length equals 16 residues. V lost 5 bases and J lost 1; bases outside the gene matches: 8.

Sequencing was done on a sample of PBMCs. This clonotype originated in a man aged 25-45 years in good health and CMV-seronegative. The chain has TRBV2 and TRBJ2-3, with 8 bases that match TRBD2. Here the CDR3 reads CASSLNGAGGTDTQYF. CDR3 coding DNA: TGTGCCAGCAGTCTGAACGGAGCGGGGGGCACAGATACGCAGTATTTT.